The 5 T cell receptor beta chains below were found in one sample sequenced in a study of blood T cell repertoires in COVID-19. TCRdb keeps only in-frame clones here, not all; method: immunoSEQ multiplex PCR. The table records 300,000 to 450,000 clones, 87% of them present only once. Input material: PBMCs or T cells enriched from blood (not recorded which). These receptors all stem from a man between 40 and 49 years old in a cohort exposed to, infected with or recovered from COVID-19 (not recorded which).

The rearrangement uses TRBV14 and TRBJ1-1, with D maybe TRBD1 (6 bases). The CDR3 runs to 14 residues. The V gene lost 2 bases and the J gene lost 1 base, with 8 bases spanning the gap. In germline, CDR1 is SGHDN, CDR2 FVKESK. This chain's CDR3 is CASSQMGQNTEAFF. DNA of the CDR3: TGTGCCAGCAGCCAAATGGGACAGAACACTGAAGCTTTCTTT.

CDR3 protein: CSASVSGRGTDTQYF. DNA of the CDR3: TGCAGTGCTAGTGTTAGCGGGAGGGGCACAGATACGCAGTATTTT. This chain connects TRBV20-1 to TRBJ2-3, with 11 bases aligning to TRBD2. J was trimmed by 1 base and V by 3 bases; bases with no gene match: 3. The CDR3 totals 15 residues. From germline, CDR1 is DFQATT and CDR2 SNEGSKA (reference sequence).

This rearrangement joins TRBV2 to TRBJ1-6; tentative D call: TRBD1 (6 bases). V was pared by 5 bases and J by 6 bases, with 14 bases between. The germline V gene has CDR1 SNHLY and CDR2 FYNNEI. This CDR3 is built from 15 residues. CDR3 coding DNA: TGTGCCAGCAGTTCCCGGGACACCCGTAATTCACCCCTCCACTTT. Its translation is CASSSRDTRNSPLHF.

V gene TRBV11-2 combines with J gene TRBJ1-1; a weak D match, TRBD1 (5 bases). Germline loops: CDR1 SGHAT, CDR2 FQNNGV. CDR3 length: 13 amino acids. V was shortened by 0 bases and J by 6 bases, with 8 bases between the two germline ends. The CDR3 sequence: CASSLDRVAEAFF. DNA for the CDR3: TGTGCCAGCAGCTTAGACAGGGTCGCTGAAGCTTTCTTT.

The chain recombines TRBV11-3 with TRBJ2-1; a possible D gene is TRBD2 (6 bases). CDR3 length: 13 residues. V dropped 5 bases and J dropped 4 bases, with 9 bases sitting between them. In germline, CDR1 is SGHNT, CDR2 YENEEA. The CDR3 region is CASSTGLYNEQFF. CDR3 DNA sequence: TGTGCCAGCAGCACGGGACTGTACAATGAGCAGTTCTTC.